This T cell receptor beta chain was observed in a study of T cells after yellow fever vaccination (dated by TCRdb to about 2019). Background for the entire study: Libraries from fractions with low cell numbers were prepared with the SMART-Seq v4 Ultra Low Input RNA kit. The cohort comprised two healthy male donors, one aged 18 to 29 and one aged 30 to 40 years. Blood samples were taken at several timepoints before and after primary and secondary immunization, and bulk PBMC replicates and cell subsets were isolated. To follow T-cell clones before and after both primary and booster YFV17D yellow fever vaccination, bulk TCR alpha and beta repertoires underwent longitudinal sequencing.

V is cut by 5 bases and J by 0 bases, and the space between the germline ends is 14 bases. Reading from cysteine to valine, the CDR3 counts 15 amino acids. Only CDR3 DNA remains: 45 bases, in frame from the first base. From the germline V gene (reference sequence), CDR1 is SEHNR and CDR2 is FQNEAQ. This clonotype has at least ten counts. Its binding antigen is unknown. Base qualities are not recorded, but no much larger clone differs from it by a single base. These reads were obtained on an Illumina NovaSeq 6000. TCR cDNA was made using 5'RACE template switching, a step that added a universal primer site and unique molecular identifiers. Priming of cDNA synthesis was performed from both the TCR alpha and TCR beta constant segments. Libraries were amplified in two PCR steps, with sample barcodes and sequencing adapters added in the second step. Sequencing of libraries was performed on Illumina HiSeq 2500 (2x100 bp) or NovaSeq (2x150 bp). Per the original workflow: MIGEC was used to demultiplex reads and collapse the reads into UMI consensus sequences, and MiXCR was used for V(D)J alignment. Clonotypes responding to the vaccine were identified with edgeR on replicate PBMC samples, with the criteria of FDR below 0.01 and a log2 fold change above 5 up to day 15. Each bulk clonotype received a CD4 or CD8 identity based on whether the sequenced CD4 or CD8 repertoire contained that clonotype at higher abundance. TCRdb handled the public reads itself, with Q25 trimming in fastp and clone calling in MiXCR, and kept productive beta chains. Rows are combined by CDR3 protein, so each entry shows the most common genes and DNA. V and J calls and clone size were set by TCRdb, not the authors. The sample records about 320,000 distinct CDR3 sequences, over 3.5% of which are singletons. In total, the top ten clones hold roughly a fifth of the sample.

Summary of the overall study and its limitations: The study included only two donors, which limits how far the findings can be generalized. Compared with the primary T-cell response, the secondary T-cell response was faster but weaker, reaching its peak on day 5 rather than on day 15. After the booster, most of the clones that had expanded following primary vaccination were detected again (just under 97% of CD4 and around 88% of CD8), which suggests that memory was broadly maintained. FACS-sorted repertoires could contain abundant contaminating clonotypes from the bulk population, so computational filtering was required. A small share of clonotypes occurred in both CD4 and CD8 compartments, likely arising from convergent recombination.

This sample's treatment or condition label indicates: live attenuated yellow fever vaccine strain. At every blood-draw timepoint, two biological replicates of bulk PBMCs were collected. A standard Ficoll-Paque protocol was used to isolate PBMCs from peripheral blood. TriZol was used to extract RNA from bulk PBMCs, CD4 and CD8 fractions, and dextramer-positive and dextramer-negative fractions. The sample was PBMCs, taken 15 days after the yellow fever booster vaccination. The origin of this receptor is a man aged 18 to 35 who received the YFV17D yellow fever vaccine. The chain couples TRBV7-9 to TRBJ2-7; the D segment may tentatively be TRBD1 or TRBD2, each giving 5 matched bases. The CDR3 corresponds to CASSAGTDHSYEQYV. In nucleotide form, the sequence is TGTGCCAGCAGCGCCGGGACCGACCACTCCTACGAGCAGTACGTC.